Detailed here is one T cell receptor beta chain. No antigen is known for it. This sample was included in a study of cytomegalovirus exposure and HLA in healthy donors. In the study overall: Genotyping showed roughly 76% of 398 donors falling in the Caucasian-associated ancestry cluster.

The CDR3 totals 11 residues. CDR1 and CDR2 (germline): DFQATT, SNEGSKA (reference sequence). Trimming took 5 bases from V and 0 from J, leaving 3 bases between them. Findings and caveats of the study: Later work associated more than 15,000 TCR beta sequences with HLA alleles at 0.05 false discovery rate. Reports indicated that the classifier achieved high specificity and sensitivity in diagnosing cytomegalovirus status. Whilst most TCR sequences proved rare, a subset of public TCRs occurred across many donors.

In the PCR, 60 Vbeta and 13 Jbeta primers were used. Sequencing was performed with immunoSEQ multiplex PCR; in TCRdb, only in-frame clones are kept and a portion is missing. The sample has over 100,000 clones. The sequence was collected from a man aged 35-49 years in good health and CMV-seropositive. Sequenced input: PBMCs. The chain links TRBV20-1 to TRBJ2-3; D remains ambiguous. CDR3 coding DNA: TGCAGTGCTCTGAGCACAGATACGCAGTATTTT. Encoded protein: CSALSTDTQYF.